This TCR beta chain is drawn from a study of cytomegalovirus exposure and HLA in healthy donors. Study results and caveats: According to a subsequent analysis, TCR clusters identified in the first cohort showed a tendency to co-occur across the 120 validation repertoires.

Assay: immunoSEQ multiplex PCR; the TCRdb copy retains only in-frame clones and omits some. The table includes 150,000 to 200,000 clones, about 84% detected once. The sample holds a few counts of this clone. As yet, its antigen is unknown. The ends lost 0 bases at V and 6 bases at J; junction bases unmatched: 10. CDR1 and CDR2 from the germline V gene are SGHAT and FQNNGV. This CDR3 contains 16 residues. The sample consisted of PBMCs. The chain is built from TRBV11-2 and TRBJ1-2; 7 nucleotides match TRBD1. The sequence derives from a woman younger than 35 in good health and CMV-seronegative. The CDR3 spells CASSLEPHTGEHGYTF. In nucleotides, the CDR3 is TGTGCCAGCAGCTTAGAGCCTCATACAGGGGAACATGGCTACACCTTC.